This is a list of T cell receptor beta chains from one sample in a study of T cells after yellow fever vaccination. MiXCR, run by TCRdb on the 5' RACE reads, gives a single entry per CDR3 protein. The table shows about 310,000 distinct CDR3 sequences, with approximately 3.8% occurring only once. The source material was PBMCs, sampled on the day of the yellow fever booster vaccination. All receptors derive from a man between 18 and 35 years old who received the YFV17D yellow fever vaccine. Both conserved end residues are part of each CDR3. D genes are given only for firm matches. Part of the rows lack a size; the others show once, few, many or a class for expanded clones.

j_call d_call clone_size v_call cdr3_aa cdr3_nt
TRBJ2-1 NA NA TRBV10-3 CAISTPHNSSSYNEQFF TGTGCCATCAGCACACCCCACAACAGTTCTTCCTACAATGAGCAGTTCTTC
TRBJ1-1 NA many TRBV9 CASSVGLETFNTEAFF TGTGCCAGCAGCGTAGGGCTCGAAACCTTTAACACTGAAGCTTTCTTT
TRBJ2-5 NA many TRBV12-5 CASGLVAETQYF TGTGCTAGTGGTTTGGTAGCGGAGACCCAGTACTTC
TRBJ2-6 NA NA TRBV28 CASSLPRLPLSGANVLTF TGTGCCAGCAGTTTGCCCAGGCTACCCCTCTCTGGGGCCAACGTCCTGACTTTC
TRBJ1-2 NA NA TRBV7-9 CAASRWGYGYTF TGTGCCGCCTCCAGGTGGGGCTATGGCTACACCTTC
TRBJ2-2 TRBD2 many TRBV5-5 CASSLESASGGATGELFF TGTGCCAGCAGCTTGGAGTCGGCTAGCGGGGGGGCCACCGGGGAGCTGTTTTTT
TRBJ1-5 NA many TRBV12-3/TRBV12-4 CASSPRAPFSNQPQHF TGTGCCAGCAGTCCTAGAGCACCGTTTAGCAATCAGCCCCAGCATTTT
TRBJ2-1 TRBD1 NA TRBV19 CASSMGQGSYNEQFF TGTGCCAGTAGTATGGGACAGGGGTCTTACAATGAGCAGTTCTTC
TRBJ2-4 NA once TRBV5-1 CASSLQGLRKNIQYF TGCGCCAGCAGCTTACAGGGATTGAGGAAAAACATTCAGTACTTC
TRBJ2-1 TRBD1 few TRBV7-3 CASSLQGFSYNEQFF TGTGCCAGCAGCCTACAGGGGTTCTCCTACAATGAGCAGTTCTTC
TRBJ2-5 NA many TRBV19 CASSIGGHLSGTQYF TGTGCCAGTAGTATAGGAGGCCACCTCTCAGGGACCCAGTACTTC
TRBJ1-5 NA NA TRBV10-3 CAISETGNQPQHF TGTGCCATCAGTGAGACCGGGAATCAGCCCCAGCATTTT
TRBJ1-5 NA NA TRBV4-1 CASSGPDSNQPQHF TGCGCCAGCAGCGGGCCCGATAGCAATCAGCCCCAGCATTTT
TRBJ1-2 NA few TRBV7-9 CASSWTVDGYTF TGTGCCAGCAGTTGGACTGTCGATGGCTACACCTTC